One sample yielded the 19 T cell receptor beta chains listed below, sequenced in a study of T cell changes during pregnancy in multiple sclerosis. Clones were read by immunoSEQ multiplex PCR, and TCRdb kept only the in-frame ones, dropping some. The table lists almost 35,000 clones, about nine tenths of them singletons. The input for sequencing was CD8+ T cells from peripheral blood mononuclear cells, taken in the first trimester of pregnancy. The receptor source for this set is a female donor with multiple sclerosis, enrolled in a pregnancy study.

The V and J genes are TRBV19 and TRBJ1-5; D is unresolved. There are 10 residues in the CDR3. V was clipped by 8 bases and J by 9 bases, with 8 bases between them. From germline, CDR1 is LNHDA and CDR2 SQIVND (reference sequence). CDR3 sequence (DNA): TGTGCCAGTCGCCTAGGGCCCCAGCATTTT. Protein: CASRLGPQHF.

V gene TRBV27 combines with J gene TRBJ2-2; the match to TRBD1 covers 10 bases. With 4 bases clipped from V and 5 bases from J, the junction kept 1 base outside the gene matches. Germline V CDR1 and CDR2: MNHEY, SMNVEV (reference sequence). The CDR3 has 14 residues. Written as DNA, the CDR3 is TGTGCCAGCAGTTGGGGACAGGGGACCGGGGAGCTGTTTTTT. Its translation is CASSWGQGTGELFF.

V is TRBV7-9 and J is TRBJ2-2; 9 bases agree with TRBD1. The CDR3 is made up of 15 amino acids. The germline V gene has CDR1 SEHNR and CDR2 FQNEAQ (reference sequence). V lost 6 bases, J lost 5 bases, and 7 bases stayed unmatched. CDR3 DNA: TGTGCCAGCAGTTCCGGGACAGGGCATACCGGGGAGCTGTTTTTT. Residues: CASSSGTGHTGELFF.

Only one count was recorded for this clone. The chain is built from TRBV7-9 and TRBJ2-7, with TRBD2 identical over 7 bases. The V and J ends lost 0 bases and 0 bases, in that order; junction bases with no gene match: 5. There are 16 residues in the CDR3. Looked up from germline, CDR1 is SEHNR and CDR2 is FQNEAQ (reference sequence). CDR3 sequence: CASSLARGGPSYEQYF. CDR3 DNA: TGTGCCAGCAGCTTAGCGCGCGGGGGACCCTCCTACGAGCAGTACTTC.

V is TRBV27 and J is TRBJ2-7; a possible D gene is TRBD2 (6 bases). The CDR3 runs to 13 residues. Germline CDR1 reads MNHEY; CDR2 reads SMNVEV (reference sequence). V lost 6 bases and J 2 bases, leaving 11 bases between the germline ends. CDR3 nucleotides: TGTGCCAGCAGCCGCGGGACTCCCTACGAGCAGTACTTC. It codes for CASSRGTPYEQYF.

V usage is TRBV2 and J usage is TRBJ2-7; 7 nucleotides agree with TRBD1. Germline lookup yields CDR1 SNHLY and CDR2 FYNNEI. J was trimmed by 2 bases and V by 0 bases; bases with no gene match: 4. This CDR3 has 15 residues. CDR3 sequence: CASSEADRAPYEQYF. Written as DNA, the CDR3 is TGTGCCAGCAGTGAAGCTGACAGGGCCCCCTACGAGCAGTACTTC.

V and J are TRBV7-2 and TRBJ2-1; a possible D gene is TRBD2 (6 bases). Looked up from germline, CDR1 is SGHTA and CDR2 is FQGNSA. Trimming pared 1 base from V and 3 bases from J, leaving 13 bases between. This CDR3 contains 16 residues. CDR3 sequence reads: CASSLVPGSGYNEQFF. The DNA of the CDR3 is TGTGCCAGCAGCTTAGTACCCGGGAGTGGCTACAATGAGCAGTTCTTC.

The rearrangement joins TRBV2 to TRBJ1-1, with 7 nucleotides matching TRBD1. After removal of 3 bases from V and 3 bases from J, the junction contained 1 base not matched to a gene. Germline CDR1 is SNHLY and CDR2 is FYNNEI. The CDR3 length is 13 residues. In DNA form, the CDR3 reads TGTGCCAGCAGTGACAGGGGGTACACTGAAGCTTTCTTT. It translates to CASSDRGYTEAFF.

Comment on this clone: Other DNA sequences in this specimen translate into the identical CDR3. The gene calls are TRBV4-1 and TRBJ2-7; possibly TRBD1 for D (5 bases). The CDR3 covers 16 residues. V gave up 3 bases and J gave up 4 bases, with 19 bases separating them. Germline-derived CDR1 and CDR2 are MGHRA and YSYEKL. The chain's CDR3 is CASSHVGRSAGYEQYF. In DNA, the CDR3 is TGCGCCAGCAGCCACGTGGGGCGGAGTGCAGGATACGAGCAGTACTTC.

The rearrangement joins TRBV4-3 to TRBJ2-1; TRBD2 agrees at 8 bases. The CDR3 runs 15 residues. Per germline, CDR1 LGHNA and CDR2 YSLEER. Germline trimming cut 0 bases from V and 4 bases from J; bases unmatched to any gene: 2. CDR3 in amino acids: CASSQDPGGYNEQFF. In nucleotides, the CDR3 is TGCGCCAGCAGCCAAGATCCGGGAGGGTACAATGAGCAGTTCTTC.

The chain combines TRBV11-2 with TRBJ2-7; 9 bases agree with TRBD2. The CDR3 loop spans 17 amino acids. V lost 0 bases, J lost 3 bases, and 9 bases stayed unmatched. The germline gives CDR1 SGHAT, CDR2 FQNNGV. The CDR3 reads CASSLDQLIAGVYEQYF. The CDR3 nucleotides are TGTGCCAGCAGCTTAGATCAACTGATAGCGGGAGTCTACGAGCAGTACTTC.

The rearrangement uses TRBV5-8 and TRBJ2-2, with 7 bases matching TRBD1. The V gene end was trimmed by 3 bases and the J gene end by 0 bases; junction bases not matched to a gene: 2. This CDR3 spans 15 amino acids. The germline CDR1 and CDR2 sequences are SGHTS and YDEGEE. The CDR3 region has the DNA TGTGCCAGCAGCTCCGGGACAGCGAACACCGGGGAGCTGTTTTTT. It specifies CASSSGTANTGELFF.

V is TRBV11-2 and J is TRBJ1-1, with D unresolved. Trimming shortened V by 5 bases and J by 7 bases, and 17 bases separated the two germline ends. Germline V gene lookup returns CDR1 SGHAT and CDR2 FQNNGV. CDR3 length equals 14 residues. The DNA of the CDR3 is TGTGCCAGCAGCCCAGCCTACCAGGTCGGTGAAGCTTTCTTT. Protein product: CASSPAYQVGEAFF.

The chain uses TRBV4-1 and TRBJ2-7, with a tentative D call TRBD2 (5 bases). Trimming removed 4 bases at V and 0 bases at J, with 16 bases between. CDR3 length: 16 amino acids. Germline CDR1 is MGHRA and CDR2 is YSYEKL. The CDR3 protein is CASSPSSGLGSYEQYF. The CDR3 bases are TGCGCCAGCAGCCCCTCATCCGGACTCGGCTCCTACGAGCAGTACTTC.

This clone was recorded only once. The CDR3 loop reads CASLLGGTDTQYF. The CDR3 DNA reads as TGTGCCAGCCTCTTGGGGGGGACAGATACGCAGTATTTT. V usage is TRBV11-2 and J usage is TRBJ2-3, with 7 bases identical to TRBD2. Germline V gene lookup returns CDR1 SGHAT and CDR2 FQNNGV. With 8 bases clipped from V and 3 bases from J, the junction kept 5 bases outside the gene matches. This CDR3 spans 13 amino acids.

V gene TRBV5-1 combines with J gene TRBJ2-1; 7 bases are a match to TRBD2. With V trimmed by 4 bases and J by 2 bases, 12 bases remained unmatched. There are 17 residues in the CDR3. The germline V gene encodes CDR1 SGHRS and CDR2 YFSETQ. In DNA form, the CDR3 reads TGCGCCAGCAGCCCCTGGACTAGTCGGAGAACCTACAATGAGCAGTTCTTC. This translates into CASSPWTSRRTYNEQFF.

The genes are TRBV11-1 and TRBJ2-3; D is possibly TRBD2 (6 bases). The CDR3 totals 15 residues. V was clipped by 6 bases and J by 4 bases, with 17 bases between them. Germline loops: CDR1 SGHAT, CDR2 FQDESV (reference sequence). The CDR3 here is CASRTWGEDPDTQYF. The CDR3 DNA follows: TGTGCCAGCAGAACCTGGGGGGAGGATCCAGATACGCAGTATTTT.

The gene calls are TRBV28 and TRBJ2-1; 8 bases line up with TRBD2. Germline V gene sequence: CDR1 MDHEN, CDR2 SYDVKM. J was trimmed by 0 bases and V by 0 bases; bases with no gene match: 7. This CDR3 contains 18 residues. In DNA, the CDR3 is TGTGCCAGCAGTTTATGGGGGTCGAGCGGGAGCTCCTACAATGAGCAGTTCTTC. This encodes CASSLWGSSGSSYNEQFF.

This chain links TRBV9 with TRBJ2-5, with 9 bases matching TRBD2. Looked up from germline, CDR1 is SGDLS and CDR2 is YYNGEE. The CDR3 length is 15 residues. J gave up 5 bases and V 0 bases, and 5 bases lay outside the gene matches. The CDR3 spells CASSVGVSGSETQYF. CDR3 coding DNA: TGTGCCAGCAGCGTAGGGGTTAGCGGGAGTGAGACCCAGTACTTC. Drawing the rest from reference TRBV9 and TRBJ2-5, the complete variable domain is DSGVTQTPKHLITATGQRVTLRCSPRSGDLSVYWYQQSLDQGLQFLIQYYNGEERAKGNILERFSAQQFPDLHSELNLSSLELGDSALYFCASSVGVSGSETQYFGPGTRLLVL.